One sample yielded the 5 T cell receptor beta chains listed below, sequenced in a study of shared clonotypes between healthy human individuals. TCRdb's copy holds only in-frame clones and misses some; the assay was immunoSEQ multiplex PCR. The sample has around 1,100,000 clones; approximately 80% are singletons. Sequenced material: memory CD4+ T cells from PBMCs. Indicated subset: CD45RA-negative fraction. The receptors shown here come from a man between 18 and 29 years old in good health. Some clones in this sample may be carry-over from other donors' samples.

V gene TRBV2 combines with J gene TRBJ2-7; D is possibly TRBD2 (5 bases). The germline V gene encodes CDR1 SNHLY and CDR2 FYNNEI. The CDR3 covers 12 residues. The V and J ends lost 7 bases and 3 bases respectively, with 10 bases between them. The CDR3 DNA reads as TGTGCCAGCACCCGGAGGAACTACGAGCAGTACTTC. Protein sequence: CASTRRNYEQYF.

J is TRBJ1-5 and V is TRBV6-1; the match to TRBD1 covers 8 bases. J was trimmed by 4 bases and V by 6 bases; bases with no gene match: 5. CDR1 and CDR2 (germline): MNHNS, SASEGT. The CDR3 has 14 residues. Here the CDR3 DNA reads TGTGCCAGCAGCCATACAGGGGGAAATCAGCCCCAGCATTTT. The encoded protein is CASSHTGGNQPQHF.

The chain has TRBV25-1 and TRBJ1-2; D unclear. This CDR3 comprises 14 residues. Trimming took off 3 bases at V and 6 bases at J, with 14 bases between the two ends. Germline V lookup: CDR1 MGHDK, CDR2 SYGVNS. CDR3 protein: CASSDPGWSNGYTF. The CDR3 DNA sequence: TGTGCCAGCAGTGATCCAGGATGGAGTAATGGCTACACCTTC.

The chain combines TRBV15 with TRBJ2-7, with TRBD2 matching 11 bases. The CDR3 runs to 15 residues. The V segment lost 2 bases and the J segment 3 bases; nucleotides outside the gene matches: 3. Germline V gene sequence: CDR1 LNHNV, CDR2 YYDKDF (reference sequence). CDR3 region: CATSRRLAGRYEQYF. CDR3 in DNA: TGTGCCACCAGCAGAAGACTAGCGGGACGCTACGAGCAGTACTTC.

This clone was seen once. This chain links TRBV5-1 with TRBJ2-1; D uncertain. The CDR3 length is 16 residues. CDR1 is SGHRS and CDR2 is YFSETQ in the germline V gene. V lost 4 bases, J lost 2 bases, and 16 bases lay in between. CDR3 residues: CASSPRQKITYNEQFF. The CDR3 DNA reads as TGCGCCAGCAGCCCAAGACAAAAAATCACCTACAATGAGCAGTTCTTC.